This TCR beta chain was captured in a study of blood T cell repertoires in COVID-19. For the study at large: Samples taken during acute and convalescent COVID-19 were collected in the United States, Italy and Spain. The cDNA or gDNA used as material had been derived from T cells, B-cell-depleted T cells, or PBMCs.

Germline V lookup: CDR1 SGHNT, CDR2 YYREEE (reference sequence). The CDR3 totals 15 residues. V shed 4 bases and J 2 bases; nucleotides not matched to a gene: 8. One Seattle source followed patients from active infection through their disease course. Original processing methods: The authors estimated nucleated cell counts from reference gene primer amplification. TCRdb's table, derived via immunoSEQ multiplex PCR, lists solely in-frame clones and lacks some. V, J and clone size are those of that table, while D and trimming were read from the DNA. This sample has around 430,000 clones, with 88% found just once.

Sequenced: peripheral blood. The receptor comes from a woman in her forties or fifties with COVID-19, enrolled during active disease. The chain has TRBV5-4 and TRBJ1-2; 7 nucleotides align to TRBD1. The DNA for the CDR3 is TGTGCCAGCAGCAGGCCGGGACAGCAGAACTATGGCTACACCTTC. Its translation is CASSRPGQQNYGYTF.